Each of the 14 T cell receptor beta chains below was sequenced from the same sample in a study. Treg sorting used a CD4+CD25+CD127-/low gate. Via MiXCR, TCRdb re-called the 5' RACE reads, giving one row per CDR3 protein. In the table there are 35,000 to 55,000 distinct CDR3 sequences, roughly a fifth of which are singletons. The sequenced material came from Tregs sorted from a lymph node. The receptors derive from a female donor with breast cancer.

This clonotype has just a few counts. A read error is possible here, since a much larger clone lies one base away. V is TRBV4-3 and J is TRBJ2-7; D possibly matches TRBD1 or TRBD2 (5 bases each). This CDR3 contains 15 residues. Germline lookup yields CDR1 LGHNA and CDR2 YSLEER. CDR3 DNA sequence: TGCGCCGGCAGCCAAGGGCCGGGGACGACTTACGAGCAGTACTTC. Residues: CAGSQGPGTTYEQYF.

The sample holds many counts of this clonotype. CDR3 sequence reads: CASSYGRASLQTQYF. CDR3 nucleotide sequence: TGTGCCAGCAGTTACGGCAGGGCATCCCTACAGACCCAGTACTTC. The J gene is TRBJ2-5, the V gene TRBV6-5; D possibly corresponds to TRBD1 (5 bases). This CDR3 spans 15 amino acids. V lost 2 bases and J 6 bases, leaving 16 bases between the germline ends. The germline V gene has CDR1 MNHEY and CDR2 SVGAGI.

This clonotype occurred a few times. This rearrangement joins TRBV28 to TRBJ1-4, with TRBD1 identical over 10 bases. Germline V gene data show CDR1 as MDHEN and CDR2 as SYDVKM. CDR3 length: 15 amino acids. With 2 bases clipped from V and 7 bases from J, the junction kept 4 bases outside the gene matches. Here the CDR3 reads CASSLRQGAVEKLFF. For the CDR3, the DNA is TGTGCCAGCAGTTTAAGACAGGGGGCAGTTGAAAAACTGTTTTTT.

This clonotype was seen many times. The chain employs TRBV7-3 and TRBJ2-1; 11 bases match TRBD2. With V trimmed by 7 bases and J by 3 bases, 11 bases remained unmatched. The CDR3 is 17 residues long. Looked up from germline, CDR1 is SGHTA and CDR2 is FQGTGA. The chain's CDR3 is CASNYLTSGSFYNEQFF. DNA for the CDR3: TGTGCCAGCAACTACCTAACTAGCGGGAGTTTCTACAATGAGCAGTTCTTC.

This clonotype occurred a few times. V usage is TRBV18 and J usage is TRBJ2-5, with a weak D call TRBD1 (6 bases). V lost 1 base and J lost 2, with 11 bases in between. Germline V CDR1 and CDR2: KGHSH, LQKENI. The CDR3 has 15 amino acids. The CDR3 nucleotides read TGTGCCAGCTCACCACGACAGGTCACTCAAGAGACCCAGTACTTC. It specifies CASSPRQVTQETQYF.

The V and J genes are TRBV5-1 and TRBJ1-2; D is ambiguous. The V end lost 4 bases, the J end lost 2 bases, and 18 bases lay between the germline ends. The CDR3 spans 16 residues. Germline CDR1 reads SGHRS; CDR2 reads YFSETQ. As DNA, the CDR3 is TGCGCCAGCAGCACCCCTTCAGGAATAGGGAACTATGGCTACACCTTC. Protein: CASSTPSGIGNYGYTF.

The V call is TRBV5-5, the J call TRBJ2-3; D uncertain. Germline-derived CDR1 and CDR2 are SGHKS and YYEKEE (reference sequence). CDR3 length: 16 amino acids. V was shortened by 0 bases and J by 2 bases, with 13 bases between the two germline ends. The CDR3 region is CASSLGYSRSTDTQYF. In nucleotides, the CDR3 is TGTGCCAGCAGCTTGGGGTACAGCCGATCCACAGATACGCAGTATTTT.

The sample holds many counts of this clonotype. The rearrangement links TRBV4-1 to TRBJ2-3, with 8 bases fitting TRBD2. This CDR3 is 17 amino acids long. The V gene's germline CDR1 is MGHRA and CDR2 YSYEKL. Unmatched junction bases numbered 8, after V lost 1 base and J lost 2 bases. The CDR3 coding sequence is TGCGCCAGCAGCCAAGTCCAGGGCGGGAGGCACACAGATACGCAGTATTTT. This encodes CASSQVQGGRHTDTQYF.

This clonotype has a count of ten or more. The chain carries TRBV27 and TRBJ1-2; a possible D gene is TRBD1 (6 bases). This CDR3 comprises 16 residues. The germline gives CDR1 MNHEY, CDR2 SMNVEV (reference sequence). Trimming shortened V by 2 bases and J by 3 bases, and 16 bases separated the two germline ends. As DNA, the CDR3 is TGTGCCAGCAGTTTAATCCCCGCAGGGGAGGACTATGGCTACACCTTC. Translating it yields CASSLIPAGEDYGYTF.

This clonotype was found many times. The chain carries TRBV15 and TRBJ2-1; 8 bases are a match to TRBD2. This CDR3 is 16 amino acids long. Germline CDR1 reads LNHNV; CDR2 reads YYDKDF (reference sequence). Trimming at V came to 2 bases and at J to 8 bases, leaving 11 bases not matched to a gene. CDR3 residues: CATSRTTSGLTDEQFF. CDR3 nucleotides: TGTGCCACCAGCAGAACCACTAGCGGCCTTACAGATGAGCAGTTCTTC.

The chain links TRBV20-1 to TRBJ2-1; 10 bases agree with TRBD1. V dropped 3 bases and J dropped 3; count of bases not matched to a gene: 5. From germline, CDR1 is DFQATT and CDR2 SNEGSKA (reference sequence). CDR3 length: 15 amino acids. The CDR3 coding sequence is TGCAGTGCTAGGCTTGGGACAGGGGTCTACAATGAGCAGTTCTTC. Protein: CSARLGTGVYNEQFF.

The sample holds many counts of this clonotype. This chain uses TRBV27 with TRBJ2-7; 11 bases map to TRBD2. V gave up 6 bases and J gave up 5 bases; unmatched junction bases: 6. Germline CDR1 reads MNHEY; CDR2 reads SMNVEV (reference sequence). CDR3 length equals 14 residues. CDR3 residues: CASSSGLAADEQYF. CDR3 nucleotide sequence: TGTGCCAGCAGCTCGGGACTAGCGGCCGACGAGCAGTACTTC.

This clonotype has at least ten counts. This chain links TRBV12-3 or TRBV12-4 with TRBJ2-7; 8 nucleotides agree with TRBD1. CDR3 length: 12 residues. The ends lost 5 bases at V and 5 bases at J; junction bases unmatched: 2. The CDR3 region is CASSLTGDEQYF. CDR3 sequence (DNA): TGTGCCAGCAGTCTGACAGGGGACGAGCAGTACTTC.

This clonotype is medium-sized by share. The rearrangement joins TRBV4-1 to TRBJ1-2; TRBD1 aligns across 8 bases. With V trimmed by 2 bases and J by 6 bases, 29 bases remained unmatched. CDR1 is MGHRA, CDR2 YSYEKL, per germline. This CDR3 spans 22 amino acids. Written as DNA, the CDR3 is TGCGCCAGCAGCCAACCACCGGGAACCCGGGACAGGCTCTTTTCAAAGCGGGATGGCTACACCTTC. Protein product: CASSQPPGTRDRLFSKRDGYTF.